Listed below are T cell receptor beta chains from one sample, sequenced in a study of OX40 agonist ivuxolimab in advanced cancers. TCRdb's table, derived via immunoSEQ multiplex PCR, lists solely in-frame clones and lacks some. The sample holds 75,000 to 100,000 clones; about 89% are singletons and the top ten take 10%. This specimen was CD4+ or CD8+ T cells sorted from blood, taken in a trial of the OX40 agonist ivuxolimab. The receptor source for this set is an adult with an advanced solid tumor such as melanoma, head and neck, liver or kidney cancer. The CDR3 runs from the conserved cysteine through the conserved F or W.

V gene: TRBV6-6
J gene: TRBJ1-5
CDR3 protein: CASSYSRAQPQHF

V gene: TRBV4-1
J gene: TRBJ2-7
CDR3 protein: CASSRGLAVYEQYF

V gene: TRBV6-6
J gene: TRBJ1-6
CDR3 protein: CASSKSPYAVNSPLHF

V gene: TRBV2
J gene: TRBJ1-1
CDR3 protein: CATGQLNTEAFF

V gene: TRBV6-1
J gene: TRBJ1-1
CDR3 protein: CASTGQLNTEAFF

V gene: TRBV9
J gene: TRBJ1-2
CDR3 protein: CASSVGAGSSRYGYTF

V gene: TRBV11-2
J gene: TRBJ2-7
CDR3 protein: CASSLDITGYSYEQYF

V gene: TRBV7-9
J gene: TRBJ2-3
CDR3 protein: CASSLPSGGLGDTQYF

V gene: TRBV20-1
J gene: TRBJ2-7
CDR3 protein: CSAGRSYEQYF

V gene: TRBV2
J gene: TRBJ1-2
CDR3 protein: CASSNAGANYGYTF

V gene: TRBV5-4
J gene: TRBJ1-2
CDR3 protein: CASSSSGTGYYGYTF

V gene: TRBV7-9
J gene: TRBJ2-1
CDR3 protein: CASTTPGARNNEQFF

V gene: TRBV6-6
J gene: TRBJ1-2
CDR3 protein: CASRGVGYGYTF

V gene: TRBV28
J gene: TRBJ1-5
CDR3 protein: CASSLYSNQPQHF

V gene: TRBV7-3
J gene: TRBJ2-1
CDR3 protein: CASSFQGYDEQFF

V gene: TRBV10-1
J gene: TRBJ1-5
CDR3 protein: CASSSQGFQPQHF

V gene: TRBV28
J gene: TRBJ2-7
CDR3 protein: CASSRGWEQYF

V gene: TRBV13
J gene: TRBJ2-7
CDR3 protein: CASSVYLQNREQYF

V gene: TRBV4-2
J gene: TRBJ2-7
CDR3 protein: CASSLRLAGTYEQYF

V gene: TRBV5-1
J gene: TRBJ2-5
CDR3 protein: CASSLQARGGETQYF

V gene: TRBV7-3
J gene: TRBJ2-3
CDR3 protein: CASSSAGADTQYF

V gene: TRBV5-4
J gene: TRBJ1-2
CDR3 protein: CASNVIPGQTNYGYTF

V gene: TRBV13
J gene: TRBJ2-7
CDR3 protein: CASSLGPSYEQYF

V gene: TRBV10-3
J gene: TRBJ1-3
CDR3 protein: CAISETGFSGNTIYF

V gene: TRBV23-1
J gene: TRBJ1-5
CDR3 protein: CASSQWAFQGSGNQPQHF

V gene: TRBV4-2
J gene: TRBJ2-3
CDR3 protein: CASSQVGSGGAVGTQYF

V gene: TRBV5-4
J gene: TRBJ1-3
CDR3 protein: CASSLGTGPFSGNTIYF

V gene: TRBV7-9
J gene: TRBJ2-1
CDR3 protein: CASSLRDRGSAAGYNEQFF

V gene: TRBV23-1
J gene: TRBJ2-4
CDR3 protein: CASSQSLRAGAKNIQYF

V gene: TRBV5-1
J gene: TRBJ2-5
CDR3 protein: CASSRLAGVLETQYF

V gene: TRBV18
J gene: TRBJ1-5
CDR3 protein: CASSESSGTKSNQPQHF

V gene: TRBV5-1
J gene: TRBJ1-2
CDR3 protein: CASSLADRGGGYTF

V gene: TRBV9
J gene: TRBJ2-2
CDR3 protein: CASRRTDTGELFF

V gene: TRBV4-1
J gene: TRBJ2-5
CDR3 protein: CASSQIPSGGAGQETQYF

V gene: TRBV18
J gene: TRBJ1-6
CDR3 protein: CASSPIGGGSPLHF

V gene: TRBV9
J gene: TRBJ2-7
CDR3 protein: CASSVETGSYEQYF

V gene: TRBV27
J gene: TRBJ2-5
CDR3 protein: CASSPGTDLRKTQYF

V gene: TRBV2
J gene: TRBJ2-7
CDR3 protein: CASKPGQGSYEQYF

V gene: TRBV27
J gene: TRBJ1-5
CDR3 protein: CASSFLPPHDSSNQPQHF

V gene: TRBV5-6
J gene: TRBJ1-4
CDR3 protein: CASSSGPNEKLFF

V gene: TRBV5-8
J gene: TRBJ2-6
CDR3 protein: CASSSTAYFSGANVLTF

V gene: TRBV7-6
J gene: TRBJ2-7
CDR3 protein: CASSSVTGRSGEQYF

V gene: TRBV5-6
J gene: TRBJ1-2
CDR3 protein: CASIPAGRAPYGYTF

V gene: TRBV19
J gene: TRBJ2-7
CDR3 protein: CASKRGQAEYEQYF

V gene: TRBV11-2
J gene: TRBJ2-1
CDR3 protein: CASSLGRAGFLYEQFF

V gene: TRBV6-4
J gene: TRBJ1-2
CDR3 protein: CASYQGGQGEGYTF

V gene: TRBV5-1
J gene: TRBJ2-3
CDR3 protein: CASSIPGSDTQYF

V gene: TRBV28
J gene: TRBJ2-3
CDR3 protein: CATRIGTSGFTDTQYF

V gene: TRBV5-1
J gene: TRBJ1-1
CDR3 protein: CASSLDGRAGTEAFF

V gene: TRBV2
J gene: TRBJ2-7
CDR3 protein: CARSGQGMREQYF

V gene: TRBV2
J gene: TRBJ1-6
CDR3 protein: CASKRIGGAGNSPLHF

V gene: TRBV6-6
J gene: TRBJ1-6
CDR3 protein: CASGRDGNSPLHF

V gene: TRBV2
J gene: TRBJ2-5
CDR3 protein: CASSEARREQYF

V gene: TRBV4-2
J gene: TRBJ2-1
CDR3 protein: CASSQLGGSSYNEQFF

V gene: TRBV6-5
J gene: TRBJ1-4
CDR3 protein: CASGYRTDEKLFF